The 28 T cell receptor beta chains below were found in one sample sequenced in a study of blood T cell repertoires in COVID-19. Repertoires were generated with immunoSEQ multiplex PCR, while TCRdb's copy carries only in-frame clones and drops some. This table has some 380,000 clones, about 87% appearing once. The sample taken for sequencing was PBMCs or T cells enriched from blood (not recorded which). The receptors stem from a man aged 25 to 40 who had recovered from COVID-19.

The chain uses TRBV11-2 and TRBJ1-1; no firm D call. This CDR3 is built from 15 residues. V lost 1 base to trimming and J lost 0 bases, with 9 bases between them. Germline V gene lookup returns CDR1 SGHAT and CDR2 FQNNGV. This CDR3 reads CASSLGSYMNTEAFF. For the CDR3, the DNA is TGTGCCAGCAGCTTAGGCAGTTACATGAACACTGAAGCTTTCTTT.

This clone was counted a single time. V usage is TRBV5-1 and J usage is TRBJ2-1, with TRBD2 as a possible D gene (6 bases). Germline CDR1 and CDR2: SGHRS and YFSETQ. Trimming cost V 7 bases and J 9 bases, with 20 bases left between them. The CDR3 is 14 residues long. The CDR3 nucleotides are TGCGCCAGCCGTACGGGCATCGGGGGAACTGAGCAGTTCTTC. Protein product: CASRTGIGGTEQFF.

The CDR3 DNA is TGTGCCACTCGGGGTACGGGACTCCCCGCCTATGGCTACACCTTC. Protein product: CATRGTGLPAYGYTF. This sequence joins TRBV18 and TRBJ1-2, with a tentative D call TRBD1 (5 bases). Germline CDR1 KGHSH, CDR2 LQKENI. This CDR3 has 15 residues. The V end was cut by 10 bases, the J end by 4 bases, with 22 bases between.

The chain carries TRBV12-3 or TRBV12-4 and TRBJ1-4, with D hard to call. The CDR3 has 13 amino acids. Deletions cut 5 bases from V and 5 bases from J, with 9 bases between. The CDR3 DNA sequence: TGTGCCAGCAGTCCCCGTATCAATGAAAAACTGTTTTTT. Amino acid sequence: CASSPRINEKLFF.

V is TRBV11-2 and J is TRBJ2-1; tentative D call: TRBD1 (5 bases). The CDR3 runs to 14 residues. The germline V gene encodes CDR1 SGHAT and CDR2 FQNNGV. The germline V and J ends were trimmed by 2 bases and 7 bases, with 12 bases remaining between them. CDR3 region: CASSLQGLGNEQFF. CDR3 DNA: TGTGCCAGCAGCTTACAGGGTCTGGGTAATGAGCAGTTCTTC.

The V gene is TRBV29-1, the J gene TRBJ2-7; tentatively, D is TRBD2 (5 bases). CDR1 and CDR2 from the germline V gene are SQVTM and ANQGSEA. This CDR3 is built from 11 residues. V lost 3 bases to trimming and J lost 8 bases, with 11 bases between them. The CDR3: CSVDLREQQYF. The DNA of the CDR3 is TGCAGCGTTGACCTCCGGGAACAGCAGTACTTC.

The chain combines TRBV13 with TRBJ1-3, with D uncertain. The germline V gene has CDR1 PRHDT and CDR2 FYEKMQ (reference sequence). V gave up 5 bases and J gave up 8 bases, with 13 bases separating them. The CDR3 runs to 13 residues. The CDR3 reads CASSATARDTIYF. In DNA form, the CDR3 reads TGTGCCAGCAGCGCAACGGCCCGGGACACCATATATTTT.

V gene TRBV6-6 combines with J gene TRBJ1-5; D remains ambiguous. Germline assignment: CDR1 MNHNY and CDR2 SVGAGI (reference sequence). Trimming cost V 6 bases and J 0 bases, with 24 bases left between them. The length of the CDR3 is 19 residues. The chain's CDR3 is CASSRDWPDGLHSNQPQHF. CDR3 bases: TGTGCCAGCAGCCGAGACTGGCCTGACGGGTTACATAGCAATCAGCCCCAGCATTTT.

The CDR3 sequence is CASSEGGVVDTIYF. The DNA for the CDR3 is TGTGCCAGCAGTGAAGGCGGAGTCGTGGACACCATATATTTT. V gene TRBV6-1 combines with J gene TRBJ1-3; D is uncertain. The CDR3 length is 14 residues. Trimming removed 1 base from V and 8 bases from J, with 12 bases in between. Germline V gene sequence: CDR1 MNHNS, CDR2 SASEGT.

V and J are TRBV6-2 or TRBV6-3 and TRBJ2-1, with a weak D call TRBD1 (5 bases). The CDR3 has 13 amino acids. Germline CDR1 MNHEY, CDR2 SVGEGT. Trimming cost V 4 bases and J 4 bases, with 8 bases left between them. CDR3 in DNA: TGTGCCAGCAGTTTGGGGCGATACAATGAGCAGTTCTTC. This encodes CASSLGRYNEQFF.

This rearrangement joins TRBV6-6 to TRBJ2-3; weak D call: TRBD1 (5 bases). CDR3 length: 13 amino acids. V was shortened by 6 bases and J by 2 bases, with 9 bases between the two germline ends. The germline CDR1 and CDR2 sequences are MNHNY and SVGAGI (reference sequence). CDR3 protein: CASRGPNTDTQYF. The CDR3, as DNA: TGTGCCAGCAGGGGGCCTAACACAGATACGCAGTATTTT.

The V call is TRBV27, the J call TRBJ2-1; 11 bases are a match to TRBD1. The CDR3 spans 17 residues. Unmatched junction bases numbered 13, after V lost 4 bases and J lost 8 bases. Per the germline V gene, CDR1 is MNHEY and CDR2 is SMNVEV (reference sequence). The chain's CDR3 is CASSSISGTGGWDEQFF. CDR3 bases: TGTGCCAGCAGTTCGATCTCCGGGACAGGGGGGTGGGATGAGCAGTTCTTC.

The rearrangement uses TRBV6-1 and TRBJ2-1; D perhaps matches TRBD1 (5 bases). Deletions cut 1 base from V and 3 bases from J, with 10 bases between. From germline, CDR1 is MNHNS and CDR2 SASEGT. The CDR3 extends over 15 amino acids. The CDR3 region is CASSEGLGVYNEQFF. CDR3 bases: TGTGCCAGCAGTGAAGGTTTAGGGGTCTACAATGAGCAGTTCTTC.

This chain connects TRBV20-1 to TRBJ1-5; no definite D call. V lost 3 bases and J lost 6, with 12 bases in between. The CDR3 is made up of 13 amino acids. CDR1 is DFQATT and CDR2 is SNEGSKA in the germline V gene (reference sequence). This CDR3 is CSASDGWFQPQHF. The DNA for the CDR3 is TGCAGTGCTAGTGACGGTTGGTTTCAGCCCCAGCATTTT.

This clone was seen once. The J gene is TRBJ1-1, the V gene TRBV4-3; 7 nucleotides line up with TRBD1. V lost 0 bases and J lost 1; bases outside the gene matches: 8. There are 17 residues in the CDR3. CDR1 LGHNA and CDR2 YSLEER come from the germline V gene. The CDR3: CASSQEAGGRGNTEAFF. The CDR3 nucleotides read TGCGCCAGCAGCCAAGAAGCAGGGGGGAGAGGGAACACTGAAGCTTTCTTT.

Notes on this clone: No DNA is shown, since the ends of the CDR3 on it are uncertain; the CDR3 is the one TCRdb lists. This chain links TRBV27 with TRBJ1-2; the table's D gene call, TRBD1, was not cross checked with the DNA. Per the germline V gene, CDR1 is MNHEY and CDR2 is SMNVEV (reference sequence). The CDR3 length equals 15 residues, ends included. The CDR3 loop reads CASSSSAGGFSGYTF.

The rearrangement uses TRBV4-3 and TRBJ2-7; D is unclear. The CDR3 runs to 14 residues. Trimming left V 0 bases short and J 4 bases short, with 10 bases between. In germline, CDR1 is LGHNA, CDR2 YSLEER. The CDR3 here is CASSQDVVSYEQYF. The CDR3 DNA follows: TGCGCCAGCAGCCAAGATGTTGTGAGTTACGAGCAGTACTTC.

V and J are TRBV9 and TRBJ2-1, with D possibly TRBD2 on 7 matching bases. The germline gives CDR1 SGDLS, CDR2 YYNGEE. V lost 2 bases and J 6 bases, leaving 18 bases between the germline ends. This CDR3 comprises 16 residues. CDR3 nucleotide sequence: TGTGCCAGCAGCGTTCAGGACGGGGGGCCTACCAATGAGCAGTTCTTC. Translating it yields CASSVQDGGPTNEQFF.

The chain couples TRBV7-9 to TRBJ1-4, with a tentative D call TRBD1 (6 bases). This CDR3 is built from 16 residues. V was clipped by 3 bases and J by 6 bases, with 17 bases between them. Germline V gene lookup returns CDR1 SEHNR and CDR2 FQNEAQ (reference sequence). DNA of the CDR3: TGTGCCAGCAGCTTGGCTGCAGGGGTTTATTATGAAAAACTGTTTTTT. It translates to CASSLAAGVYYEKLFF.

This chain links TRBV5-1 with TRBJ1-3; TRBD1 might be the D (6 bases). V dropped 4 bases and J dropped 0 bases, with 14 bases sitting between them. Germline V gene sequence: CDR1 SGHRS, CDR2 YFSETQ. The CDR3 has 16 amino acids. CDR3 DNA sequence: TGCGCCAGCAGCCAGTCCGGGACAAGCTCTGGAAACACCATATATTTT. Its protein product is CASSQSGTSSGNTIYF.

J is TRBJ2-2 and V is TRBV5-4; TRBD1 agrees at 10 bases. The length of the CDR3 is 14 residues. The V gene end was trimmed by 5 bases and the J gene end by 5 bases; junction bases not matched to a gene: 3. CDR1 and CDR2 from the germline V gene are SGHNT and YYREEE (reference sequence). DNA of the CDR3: TGTGCCAGCAGAAGGGACAGGGGTACCGGGGAGCTGTTTTTT. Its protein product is CASRRDRGTGELFF.

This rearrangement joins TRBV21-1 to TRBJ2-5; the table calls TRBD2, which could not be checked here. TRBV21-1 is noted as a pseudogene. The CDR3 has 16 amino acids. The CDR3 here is CASSTTQREDSETQYF. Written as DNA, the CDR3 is TGTGCCAGCAGCACTACACAGAGGGAGGATAGCGAGACCCAGTACTTC.

CDR3 DNA: TGTGCCAGCAGACAGGGTACTAGCAATCAGCCCCAGCATTTT. Its translation: CASRQGTSNQPQHF. The chain employs TRBV27 and TRBJ1-5; D may be TRBD1 (6 bases). This CDR3 has 14 residues. From germline, CDR1 is MNHEY and CDR2 SMNVEV (reference sequence). Trimming took off 6 bases at V and 0 bases at J, with 9 bases between the two ends.

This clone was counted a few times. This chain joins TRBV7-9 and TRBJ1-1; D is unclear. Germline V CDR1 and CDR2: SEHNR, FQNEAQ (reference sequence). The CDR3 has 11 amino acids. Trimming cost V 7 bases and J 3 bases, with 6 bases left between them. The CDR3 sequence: CASTSDTEAFF. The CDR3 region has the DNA TGTGCCAGCACCTCGGACACTGAAGCTTTCTTT.

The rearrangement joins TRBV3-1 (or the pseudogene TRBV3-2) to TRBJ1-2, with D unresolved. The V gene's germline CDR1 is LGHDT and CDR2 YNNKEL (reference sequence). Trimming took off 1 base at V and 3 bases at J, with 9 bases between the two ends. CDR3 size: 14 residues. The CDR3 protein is CASSQGNSHYGYTF. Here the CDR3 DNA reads TGTGCCAGCAGCCAAGGCAACAGTCACTATGGCTACACCTTC.

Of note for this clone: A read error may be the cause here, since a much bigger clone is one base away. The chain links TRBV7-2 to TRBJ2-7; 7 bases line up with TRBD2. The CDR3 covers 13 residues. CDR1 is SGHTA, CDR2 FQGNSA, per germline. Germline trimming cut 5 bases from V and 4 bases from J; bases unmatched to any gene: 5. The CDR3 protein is CASSSWGGYEQYF. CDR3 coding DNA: TGTGCCAGCAGCAGTTGGGGGGGTTACGAGCAGTACTTC.

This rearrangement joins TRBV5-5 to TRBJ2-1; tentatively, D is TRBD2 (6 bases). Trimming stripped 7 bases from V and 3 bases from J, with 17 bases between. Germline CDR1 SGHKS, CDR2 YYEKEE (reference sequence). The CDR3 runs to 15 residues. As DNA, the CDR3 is TGTGCCAGCGGGACGTGGGGGGTAAACTACAATGAGCAGTTCTTC. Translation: CASGTWGVNYNEQFF.

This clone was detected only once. CDR3 sequence: CASSLAGMRDTGELFF. CDR3 in DNA: TGCGCCAGCAGCTTGGCGGGGATGAGGGACACCGGGGAGCTGTTTTTT. The chain carries TRBV5-1 and TRBJ2-2; TRBD2 might be the D (5 bases). Germline V gene lookup returns CDR1 SGHRS and CDR2 YFSETQ. This CDR3 has 16 amino acids. V lost 0 bases and J lost 3, with 12 bases in between.